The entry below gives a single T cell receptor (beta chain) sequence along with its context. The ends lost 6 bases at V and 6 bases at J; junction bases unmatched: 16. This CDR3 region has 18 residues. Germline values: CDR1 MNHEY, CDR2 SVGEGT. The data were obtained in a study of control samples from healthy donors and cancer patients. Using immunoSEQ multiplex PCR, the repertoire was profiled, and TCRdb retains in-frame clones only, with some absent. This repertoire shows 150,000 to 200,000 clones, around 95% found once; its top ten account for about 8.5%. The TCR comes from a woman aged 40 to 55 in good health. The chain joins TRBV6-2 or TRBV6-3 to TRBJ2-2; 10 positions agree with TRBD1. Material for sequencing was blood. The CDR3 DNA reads TGTGCCAGCAGCTCCCCACTGTCGGGACAGGGGACAGCCGGGGAGCTGTTTTTT. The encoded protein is CASSSPLSGQGTAGELFF.